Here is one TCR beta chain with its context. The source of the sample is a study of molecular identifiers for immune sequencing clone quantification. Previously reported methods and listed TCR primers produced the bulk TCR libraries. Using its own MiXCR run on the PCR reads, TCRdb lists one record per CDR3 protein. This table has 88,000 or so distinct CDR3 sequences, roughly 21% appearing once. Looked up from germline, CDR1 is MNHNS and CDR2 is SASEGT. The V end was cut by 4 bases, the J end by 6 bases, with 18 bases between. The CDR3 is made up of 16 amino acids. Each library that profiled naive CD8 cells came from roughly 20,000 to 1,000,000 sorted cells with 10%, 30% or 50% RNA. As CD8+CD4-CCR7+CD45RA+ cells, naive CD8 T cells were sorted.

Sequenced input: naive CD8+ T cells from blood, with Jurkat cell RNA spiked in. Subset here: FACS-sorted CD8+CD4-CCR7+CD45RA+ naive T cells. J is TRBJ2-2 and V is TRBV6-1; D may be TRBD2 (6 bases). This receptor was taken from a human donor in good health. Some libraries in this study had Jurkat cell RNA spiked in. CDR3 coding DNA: TGTGCCAGCAGTGGACCGGGGACTCCAAGGCCCGGGGAGCTGTTTTTT. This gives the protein CASSGPGTPRPGELFF.